This TCR beta chain was identified in a study of blood T cell repertoires in COVID-19. Study context: T cells, B-cell-depleted T cells, or PBMCs provided the cDNA or gDNA that served as material.

In the study's own analysis: Estimation of nucleated cell counts relied on the amplification of reference gene primers. The data were produced by immunoSEQ multiplex PCR, yet TCRdb's version contains in-frame clones alone and is incomplete. Clonal size and the V and J genes are those of that table, whereas D and trimming came from the DNA. Among about 160,000 clones listed, roughly 87% were seen once. In its sample, this clone was seen once. This CDR3 comprises 16 residues. V lost 0 bases to trimming and J lost 3 bases, with 9 bases between them. CDR1 KGHSH and CDR2 LQKENI come from the germline V gene.

The sequencing input was PBMCs or T cells enriched from blood (not recorded which). This receptor was identified in a woman aged 50 to 60 who had recovered from COVID-19. The chain combines TRBV18 with TRBJ2-6, with D maybe TRBD1 (5 bases). The CDR3 spells CASSPPGQGGANVLTF. The CDR3 DNA reads TGTGCCAGCTCACCACCGGGGCAGGGTGGGGCCAACGTCCTGACTTTC.